The 25 T cell receptor beta chains below come from one sample, sequenced in a study of cytomegalovirus exposure and HLA in healthy donors. Primers included in the PCR were 60 Vbeta and 13 Jbeta primers. TCRdb's copy holds only in-frame clones and misses some; the assay was immunoSEQ multiplex PCR. The sample carries 130,000 to 150,000 clones, around 79% recorded once. Sequenced sample: PBMCs. The receptors come from a middle-aged woman in good health and CMV-seropositive.

The chain couples TRBV6-5 to TRBJ1-6; 8 positions match TRBD1. This CDR3 has 13 amino acids. With V trimmed by 6 bases and J by 8 bases, 3 bases remained unmatched. The germline CDR1 and CDR2 sequences are MNHEY and SVGAGI. The CDR3 sequence: CASSPGGHSPLHF. CDR3 DNA: TGTGCCAGCAGCCCAGGGGGCCATTCACCCCTCCACTTT.

The rearrangement uses TRBV7-7 and TRBJ1-1; 8 positions match TRBD1. V gave up 3 bases and J gave up 8 bases; unmatched junction bases: 14. This CDR3 has 16 residues. Germline V CDR1 and CDR2: SSHAT, FNYEAQ (reference sequence). The CDR3 DNA reads as TGTGCCAGCAGCTTCCCCACCGGGACAGGCTCACGGGAAGCTTTCTTT. Residues: CASSFPTGTGSREAFF.

The rearrangement links TRBV7-2 to TRBJ1-2; 8 bases match TRBD1. Germline CDR1 and CDR2: SGHTA and FQGNSA. This CDR3 is built from 16 residues. V shed 1 base, J shed 3 bases, and the junction held 7 bases outside the gene matches. The DNA of the CDR3 is TGTGCCAGCAGCTTAGTTTTCAGGGGGCCTTACTATGGCTACACCTTC. It is translated as CASSLVFRGPYYGYTF.

V usage is TRBV7-6 and J usage is TRBJ2-3, with D hard to call. Trimming left V 5 bases short and J 6 bases short, with 9 bases between. The CDR3 is 12 residues long. Germline CDR1 SGHVS, CDR2 FNYEAQ. This CDR3 is CASSPIRDTQYF. CDR3 nucleotides: TGTGCCAGCAGCCCAATCAGGGATACGCAGTATTTT.

The chain links TRBV15 to TRBJ2-7, with D perhaps matching TRBD2 (6 bases). In germline, CDR1 is LNHNV, CDR2 YYDKDF (reference sequence). Trimming took 3 bases from V and 6 from J, leaving 15 bases between them. The CDR3 length is 14 residues. The CDR3 coding sequence is TGTGCCACCAGCAGTTCAGCCCCGGGAGCCGAGCAGTACTTC. Translating gives CATSSSAPGAEQYF. Complete variable domain (other parts from reference TRBV15 and TRBJ2-7): DAMVIQNPRYQVTQFGKPVTLSCSQTLNHNVMYWYQQKSSQAPKLLFHYYDKDFNNEADTPDNFQSRRPNTSFCFLDIRSPGLGDTAMYLCATSSSAPGAEQYFGPGTRLTVT.

In its sample, this clone was seen once. The chain links TRBV7-9 to TRBJ2-7, with D maybe TRBD2 (5 bases). Germline V gene data show CDR1 as SEHNR and CDR2 as FQNEAQ (reference sequence). This CDR3 region has 15 residues. V dropped 4 bases and J dropped 2 bases, with 15 bases sitting between them. CDR3 sequence reads: CASSSTRGNPYEQYF. Here the CDR3 DNA reads TGTGCCAGCAGCTCCACTCGAGGGAACCCCTACGAGCAGTACTTC.

This chain uses TRBV19 with TRBJ2-3, with D unclear. The germline gives CDR1 LNHDA, CDR2 SQIVND (reference sequence). Trimming removed 2 bases from V and 1 base from J, with 13 bases in between. The CDR3 length is 16 residues. Here the CDR3 DNA reads TGTGCCAGTAGTATATCGCCTAACCAACGCACAGATACGCAGTATTTT. It codes for CASSISPNQRTDTQYF.

This clone appeared a few times. The V and J genes are TRBV10-3 and TRBJ1-1, with D maybe TRBD1 (5 bases). This CDR3 region has 13 residues. Germline CDR1 and CDR2: ENHRY and SYGVKD. Trimming shortened V by 6 bases and J by 1 base, and 9 bases separated the two germline ends. CDR3 protein: CAIREGRNTEAFF. CDR3 nucleotide sequence: TGTGCCATCAGGGAGGGGAGGAACACTGAAGCTTTCTTT.

V and J are TRBV6-6 and TRBJ2-1; 9 nucleotides match TRBD1. The CDR3 sequence is 16 residues long. Looked up from germline, CDR1 is MNHNY and CDR2 is SVGAGI (reference sequence). The junction had 13 bases not matched to a gene; V was cut back by 7 bases and J by 6 bases. CDR3 sequence: CASTSMGGQGSNEQFF. The CDR3 DNA reads as TGTGCCAGCACCTCCATGGGGGGACAGGGTTCCAATGAGCAGTTCTTC.

The chain links TRBV7-2 to TRBJ2-5; D unresolved. The V end lost 3 bases, the J end lost 2 bases, and 10 bases lay between the germline ends. The CDR3 spans 14 residues. Per germline, CDR1 SGHTA and CDR2 FQGNSA. The CDR3, as DNA: TGTGCCAGCAGCTTTCAAACACCACAAGAGACCCAGTACTTC. It is translated as CASSFQTPQETQYF.

The CDR3 sequence: CASSEAGGKQPQHF. CDR3 nucleotide sequence: TGTGCCAGCAGTGAGGCAGGGGGGAAGCAGCCCCAGCATTTT. The chain recombines TRBV6-4 with TRBJ1-5; 7 nucleotides match TRBD1. CDR1 and CDR2 from the germline V gene are MRHNA and SNTAGT. The CDR3 contains 14 residues. Unmatched junction bases numbered 6, after V lost 3 bases and J lost 7 bases.

The table lists this clone with a few counts. This rearrangement joins TRBV7-9 to TRBJ1-1; TRBD1 matches at 8 bases. V shed 6 bases and J 4 bases; nucleotides not matched to a gene: 10. From germline, CDR1 is SEHNR and CDR2 FQNEAQ (reference sequence). This CDR3 has 15 amino acids. The CDR3 DNA sequence: TGTGCCAGCAGACGGCTACAGGGGGGAGGCACTGAAGCTTTCTTT. This sequence encodes CASRRLQGGGTEAFF.

This chain joins TRBV5-1 and TRBJ1-2; TRBD1 aligns across 8 bases. This CDR3 spans 15 amino acids. Germline V gene sequence: CDR1 SGHRS, CDR2 YFSETQ. V gave up 3 bases and J gave up 2 bases; unmatched junction bases: 6. CDR3 in DNA: TGCGCCAGCAGCTCAGGACAGGGAGCGAACTATGGCTACACCTTC. Translation: CASSSGQGANYGYTF.

The V and J genes are TRBV27 and TRBJ2-7; 12 nucleotides line up with TRBD2. The CDR3 extends over 16 amino acids. Germline V gives CDR1 MNHEY, CDR2 SMNVEV (reference sequence). Losses at the gene ends were 4 bases for V and 4 bases for J; bases not matched to a gene: 8. The CDR3 nucleotides read TGTGCCAGCAGTTCCCATCCTAGCGGGGGGGCTTACGAGCAGTACTTC. Protein sequence: CASSSHPSGGAYEQYF.

The chain joins TRBV7-9 to TRBJ2-1, with 9 bases aligning to TRBD2. The CDR3 extends over 14 amino acids. V was pared by 7 bases and J by 4 bases, with 5 bases of the junction left unmatched. Germline CDR1 is SEHNR and CDR2 is FQNEAQ (reference sequence). CDR3 bases: TGTGCCAGCAACCGACTAGCGGATTACAATGAGCAGTTCTTC. It codes for CASNRLADYNEQFF.

The chain has TRBV21-1 and TRBJ1-1. TRBV21-1 is a listed pseudogene. CDR3 length: 18 amino acids. The CDR3 sequence is CASSKGEAPQATGTEAFF. In DNA, the CDR3 is TGTGCCAGCAGCAAAGGGGAGGCTCCCCAAGCAACCGGCACTGAAGCTTTCTTT.

This rearrangement joins TRBV2 to TRBJ1-1; 8 bases fit TRBD1. The J segment lost 4 bases and the V segment lost 8 bases, leaving 12 bases of the junction unmatched. The CDR3 totals 15 residues. CDR1 and CDR2 (germline): SNHLY, FYNNEI. The CDR3 DNA follows: TGTGCCAGCGGAGGACAGGGTGTAAGTCTCACTGAAGCTTTCTTT. Residues: CASGGQGVSLTEAFF.

This clone has just a few counts. The CDR3 DNA reads as TGTGCCAGCAGCTTGGAGGGACAGACCCCGGCGACCTTC. This encodes CASSLEGQTPATF. The rearrangement links TRBV7-9 to TRBJ1-2; 7 nucleotides match TRBD1. Trimming took 3 bases from V and 14 from J; bases not matched to a gene: 12. Germline lookup yields CDR1 SEHNR and CDR2 FQNEAQ (reference sequence). The CDR3 spans 13 residues.

The V and J genes are TRBV21-1 and TRBJ1-1. TRBV21-1 is flagged as a pseudogene. This CDR3 is built from 15 residues. The CDR3 DNA is TGTGCCAGCAGCAAAGTCCTGGAGGAAGGCGCTGAAGCTTTCTTT. Residues: CASSKVLEEGAEAFF.

CDR3 sequence (DNA): TGCGCCAGCAGTGAACAGCGGGGGAAGATCGGGGAGCTGTTTTTT. Amino acid sequence: CASSEQRGKIGELFF. The rearrangement links TRBV10-1 to TRBJ2-2; TRBD2 aligns across 8 bases. Germline V lookup: CDR1 WNHNN, CDR2 SYGVQD (reference sequence). The V gene end was trimmed by 3 bases and the J gene end by 7 bases; junction bases not matched to a gene: 7. This CDR3 has 15 residues.

The chain joins TRBV9 to TRBJ2-1; TRBD2 is a possible D gene (6 bases). Looked up from germline, CDR1 is SGDLS and CDR2 is YYNGEE. CDR3 size: 17 residues. V dropped 0 bases and J dropped 1 base, with 14 bases sitting between them. For the CDR3, the DNA is TGTGCCAGCAGCGTAGAGCTCGGGGACTCGTCCTACAATGAGCAGTTCTTC. As protein: CASSVELGDSSYNEQFF. Full variable domain (remainder filled in from reference TRBV9 and TRBJ2-1): DSGVTQTPKHLITATGQRVTLRCSPRSGDLSVYWYQQSLDQGLQFLIQYYNGEERAKGNILERFSAQQFPDLHSELNLSSLELGDSALYFCASSVELGDSSYNEQFFGPGTRLTVL.

This chain uses TRBV19 with TRBJ2-5, with D possibly TRBD1 on 6 matching bases. The J call may be in error: the DNA end matches TRBJ2-7 better. This CDR3 is built from 16 residues. CDR1 and CDR2 from the germline V gene are LNHDA and SQIVND (reference sequence). The CDR3 loop is CASSNPGDTISYEQYF. The CDR3 coding sequence is TGTGCCAGTAGTAATCCAGGGGACACTATCTCCTACGAGCAGTACTTC.

This chain links TRBV18 with TRBJ1-3; TRBD1 aligns across 7 bases. V lost 10 bases, J lost 1 base, and 7 bases stayed unmatched. Per the germline V gene, CDR1 is KGHSH and CDR2 is LQKENI. CDR3 size: 14 residues. The CDR3 here is CATRDSLSGNTIYF. As DNA, the CDR3 is TGTGCCACACGGGACAGCCTTTCTGGAAACACCATATATTTT.

V and J are TRBV6-1 and TRBJ2-3, with D possibly being TRBD1 (5 bases). The CDR3 has 15 residues. Trimming shortened V by 3 bases and J by 5 bases, and 15 bases separated the two germline ends. CDR1 MNHNS and CDR2 SASEGT come from the germline V gene. As DNA, the CDR3 is TGTGCCAGCAGTGAGGGTGCGCCCCAGGGAGATACGCAGTATTTT. This translates into CASSEGAPQGDTQYF.

Comment on this clone: The germline gene is not matched at one end of the junction; a read error may be the cause. The sample has other DNA sequences that encode this CDR3 too. V gene TRBV5-4 combines with J gene TRBJ1-1; TRBD1 is a possible D gene (5 bases). CDR1 is SGHNT, CDR2 YYREEE, per germline (reference sequence). The CDR3 consists of 15 residues. CDR3: CASSFEPTGLTEAFF. CDR3 nucleotides: TGTGCCAGCAGCTTCGAACCCACAGGTCTTACTGAGGCTTTCTTT.